This T cell receptor (beta chain) emerged from a study of cytomegalovirus exposure and HLA in healthy donors. The PCR ran on 60 Vbeta and 13 Jbeta primers. In the authors' methods: A later analysis tallied 75 million to 80 million unique TCR beta chains, about 9.9 million of them shared. The method was immunoSEQ multiplex PCR; TCRdb's version includes in-frame clones alone and lacks a portion of them. Clonal size and the V and J genes are those of that table, whereas D and trimming came from the DNA. The sample includes roughly 190,000 clones, 80% to 85% seen only once; the top ten take roughly 1.1%. A word on this clone: Its antigen is not known.

Between the trimmed V and J ends, which lost 5 bases and 1 base, there was a span of 21 bases. CDR1 ENHRY and CDR2 SYGVKD come from the germline V gene. This CDR3 has 18 residues. Study results and caveats: Later analysis identified 17,000 or so TCR beta sequences associated with HLA alleles, using a false discovery rate threshold of 0.05. According to a later analysis, most TCR beta chains associated with CMV appeared HLA-restricted. TCR beta V segments were, for the most part, productive about 87% or about 30% of the time in an earlier analysis.

This TCR was sampled from a woman aged 40 to 55 in good health and CMV-seronegative. The rearrangement joins TRBV10-3 to TRBJ1-5; the D is unclear. Material for sequencing was PBMCs. CDR3 in DNA: TGTGCCATCAGTCCTACCTTTCAATCTACCGGGAGCAATCAGCCCCAGCATTTT. Amino acid sequence: CAISPTFQSTGSNQPQHF.